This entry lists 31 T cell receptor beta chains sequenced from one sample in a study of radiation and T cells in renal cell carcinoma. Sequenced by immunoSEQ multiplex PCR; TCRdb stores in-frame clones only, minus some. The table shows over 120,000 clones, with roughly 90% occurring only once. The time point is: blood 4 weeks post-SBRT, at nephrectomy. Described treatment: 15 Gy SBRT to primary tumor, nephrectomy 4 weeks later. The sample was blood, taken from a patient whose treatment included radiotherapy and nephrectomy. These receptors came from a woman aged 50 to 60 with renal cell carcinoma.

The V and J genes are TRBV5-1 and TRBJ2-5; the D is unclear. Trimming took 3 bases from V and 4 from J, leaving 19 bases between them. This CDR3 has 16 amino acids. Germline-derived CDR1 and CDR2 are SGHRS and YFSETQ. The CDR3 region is CASSSPQPDGTETQYF. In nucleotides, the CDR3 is TGCGCCAGCAGCTCACCTCAGCCAGACGGTACAGAGACCCAGTACTTC.

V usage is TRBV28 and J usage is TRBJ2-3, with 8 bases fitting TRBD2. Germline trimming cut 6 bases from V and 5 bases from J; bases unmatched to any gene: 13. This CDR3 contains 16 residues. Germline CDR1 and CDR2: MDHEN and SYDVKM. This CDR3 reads CASSSGGAGVLDTQYF. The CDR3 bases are TGTGCCAGCAGCTCGGGGGGAGCGGGAGTTCTAGATACGCAGTATTTT.

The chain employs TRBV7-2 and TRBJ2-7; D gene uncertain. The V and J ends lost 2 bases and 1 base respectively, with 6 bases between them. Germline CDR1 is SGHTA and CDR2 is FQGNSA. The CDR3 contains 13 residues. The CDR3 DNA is TGTGCCAGCAGCTTACCAGTATCCTACGAGCAGTACTTC. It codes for CASSLPVSYEQYF.

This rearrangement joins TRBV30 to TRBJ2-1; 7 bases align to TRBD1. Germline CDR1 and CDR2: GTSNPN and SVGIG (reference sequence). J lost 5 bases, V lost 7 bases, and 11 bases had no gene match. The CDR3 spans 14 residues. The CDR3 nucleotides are TGTGCCTCGCAACAGGGGCATCTGGACAATGAGCAGTTCTTC. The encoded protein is CASQQGHLDNEQFF.

The CDR3 DNA follows: TGTGCCAGCCCAGAAGCCTATCGCTCCTACGAGCAGTACTTC. It codes for CASPEAYRSYEQYF. The genes are TRBV25-1 and TRBJ2-7; D remains ambiguous. The CDR3 totals 14 residues. The germline gives CDR1 MGHDK, CDR2 SYGVNS. Trimming removed 8 bases from V and 0 bases from J, with 14 bases in between.

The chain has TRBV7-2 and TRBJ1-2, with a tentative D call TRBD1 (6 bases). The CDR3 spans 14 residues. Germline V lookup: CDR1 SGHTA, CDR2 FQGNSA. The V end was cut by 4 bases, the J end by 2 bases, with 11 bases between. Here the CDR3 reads CASSSRGQNYGYTF. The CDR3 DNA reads TGTGCCAGCAGCTCCAGGGGCCAAAACTATGGCTACACCTTC.

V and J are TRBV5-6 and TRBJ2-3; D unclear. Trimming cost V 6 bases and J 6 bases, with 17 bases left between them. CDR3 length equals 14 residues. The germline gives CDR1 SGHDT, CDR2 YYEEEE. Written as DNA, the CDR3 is TGTGCCAGCACCTTTCTTGGTCCCGCCGATACGCAGTATTTT. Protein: CASTFLGPADTQYF.

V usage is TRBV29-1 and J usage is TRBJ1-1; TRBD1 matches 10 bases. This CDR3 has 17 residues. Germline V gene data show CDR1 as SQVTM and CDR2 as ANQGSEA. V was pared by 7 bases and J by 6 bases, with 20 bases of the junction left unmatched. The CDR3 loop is CSGEHSGTGAERAEAFF. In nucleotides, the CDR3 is TGCAGCGGAGAACATTCCGGGACAGGGGCGGAACGGGCTGAAGCTTTCTTT.

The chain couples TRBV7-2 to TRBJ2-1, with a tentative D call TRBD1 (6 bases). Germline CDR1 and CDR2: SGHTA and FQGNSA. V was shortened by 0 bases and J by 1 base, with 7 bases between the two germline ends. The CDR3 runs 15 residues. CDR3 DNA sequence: TGTGCCAGCAGCTTAGCAACAGGGTCCTACAATGAGCAGTTCTTC. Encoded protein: CASSLATGSYNEQFF.

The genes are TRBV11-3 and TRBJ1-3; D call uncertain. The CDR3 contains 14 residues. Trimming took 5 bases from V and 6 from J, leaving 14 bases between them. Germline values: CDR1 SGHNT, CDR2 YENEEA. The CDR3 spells CASSPGFGENTIYF. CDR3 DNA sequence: TGTGCCAGCAGCCCAGGTTTTGGTGAAAACACCATATATTTT.

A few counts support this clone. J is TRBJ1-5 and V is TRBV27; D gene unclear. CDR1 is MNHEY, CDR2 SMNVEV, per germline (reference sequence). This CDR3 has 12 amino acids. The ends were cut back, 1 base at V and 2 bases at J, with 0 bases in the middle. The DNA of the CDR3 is TGTGCCAGCAGTTTATGCAATCAGCCCCAGCATTTT. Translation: CASSLCNQPQHF.

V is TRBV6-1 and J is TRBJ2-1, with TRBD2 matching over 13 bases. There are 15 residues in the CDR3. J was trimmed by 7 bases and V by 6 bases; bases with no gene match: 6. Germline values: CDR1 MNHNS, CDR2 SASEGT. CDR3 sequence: CASRHTSGGGNEQFF. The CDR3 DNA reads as TGTGCCAGCAGACACACTAGCGGGGGGGGTAATGAGCAGTTCTTC.

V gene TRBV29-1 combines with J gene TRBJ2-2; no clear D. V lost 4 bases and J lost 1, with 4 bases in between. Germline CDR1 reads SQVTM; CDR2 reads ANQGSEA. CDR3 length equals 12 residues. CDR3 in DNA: TGCAGCGTTGCCCAGAACACCGGGGAGCTGTTTTTT. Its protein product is CSVAQNTGELFF.

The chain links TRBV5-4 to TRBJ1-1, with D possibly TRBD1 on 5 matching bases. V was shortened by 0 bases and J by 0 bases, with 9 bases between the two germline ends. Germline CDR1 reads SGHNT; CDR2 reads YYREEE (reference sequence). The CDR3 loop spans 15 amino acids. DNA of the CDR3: TGTGCCAGCAGCTTGGTAGGGGCCATGAACACTGAAGCTTTCTTT. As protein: CASSLVGAMNTEAFF.

The CDR3 coding sequence is TGTGCCAGCAGTCCCCTGGGGCGGGGGGGTTTCAATGAGCAGTTCTTC. Translated: CASSPLGRGGFNEQFF. This chain uses TRBV28 with TRBJ2-1, with 9 nucleotides matching TRBD2. The CDR3 spans 16 residues. V was pared by 5 bases and J by 6 bases, with 11 bases of the junction left unmatched. The germline CDR1 and CDR2 sequences are MDHEN and SYDVKM.

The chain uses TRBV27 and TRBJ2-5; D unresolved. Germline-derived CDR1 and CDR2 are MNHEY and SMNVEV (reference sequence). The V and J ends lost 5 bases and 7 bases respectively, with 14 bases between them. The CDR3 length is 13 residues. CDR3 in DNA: TGTGCCAGCAGTCCGAACCCAATTGGGACCCAGTACTTC. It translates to CASSPNPIGTQYF.

In nucleotides, the CDR3 is TGCGCCAGCAGCCAACTAGCTCAGGACTACAATGAGCAGTTCTTC. It specifies CASSQLAQDYNEQFF. The V and J genes are TRBV4-1 and TRBJ2-1; perhaps TRBD2 as D (5 bases). The CDR3 totals 15 residues. V shed 2 bases and J shed 3 bases, with 11 bases lying between them. Germline assignment: CDR1 MGHRA and CDR2 YSYEKL.

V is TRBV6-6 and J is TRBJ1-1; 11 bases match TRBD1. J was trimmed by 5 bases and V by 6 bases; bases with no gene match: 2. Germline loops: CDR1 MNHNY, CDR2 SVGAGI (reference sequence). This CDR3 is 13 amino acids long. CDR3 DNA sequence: TGTGCCAGCAGATGGGACAGGGGGACTGAAGCTTTCTTT. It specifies CASRWDRGTEAFF.

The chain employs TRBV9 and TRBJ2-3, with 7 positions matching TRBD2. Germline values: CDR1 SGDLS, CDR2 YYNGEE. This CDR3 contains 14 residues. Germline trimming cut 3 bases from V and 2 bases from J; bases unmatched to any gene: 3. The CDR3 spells CASSASGDTDTQYF. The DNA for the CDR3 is TGTGCCAGCAGCGCCAGCGGGGACACAGATACGCAGTATTTT.

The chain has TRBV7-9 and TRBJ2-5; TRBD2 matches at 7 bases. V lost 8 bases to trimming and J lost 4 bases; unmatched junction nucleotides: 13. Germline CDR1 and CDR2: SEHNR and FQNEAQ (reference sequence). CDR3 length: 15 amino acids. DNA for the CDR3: TGTGCCAGCGAACTCAAAGGCGGGAGAGGAGAGACCCAGTACTTC. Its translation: CASELKGGRGETQYF.

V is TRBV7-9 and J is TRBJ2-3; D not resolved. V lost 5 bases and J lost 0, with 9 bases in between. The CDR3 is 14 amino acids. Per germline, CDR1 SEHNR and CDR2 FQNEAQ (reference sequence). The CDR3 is CASSHGTSTDTQYF. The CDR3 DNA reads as TGTGCCAGCAGCCACGGAACGAGCACAGATACGCAGTATTTT.

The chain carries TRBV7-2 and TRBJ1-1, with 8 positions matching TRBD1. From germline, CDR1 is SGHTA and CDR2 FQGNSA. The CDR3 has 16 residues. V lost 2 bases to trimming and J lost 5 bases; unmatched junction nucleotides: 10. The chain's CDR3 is CASSLSWGRGPTEAFF. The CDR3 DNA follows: TGTGCCAGCAGCTTAAGTTGGGGCAGGGGGCCTACTGAAGCTTTCTTT.

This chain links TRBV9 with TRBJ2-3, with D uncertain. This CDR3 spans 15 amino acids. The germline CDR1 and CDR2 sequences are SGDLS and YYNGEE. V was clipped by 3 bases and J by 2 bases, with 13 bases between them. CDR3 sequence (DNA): TGTGCCAGCAGCGCCCCTCCGGCCCCCACAGATACGCAGTATTTT. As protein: CASSAPPAPTDTQYF. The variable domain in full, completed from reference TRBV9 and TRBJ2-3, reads DSGVTQTPKHLITATGQRVTLRCSPRSGDLSVYWYQQSLDQGLQFLIQYYNGEERAKGNILERFSAQQFPDLHSELNLSSLELGDSALYFCASSAPPAPTDTQYFGPGTRLTVL.

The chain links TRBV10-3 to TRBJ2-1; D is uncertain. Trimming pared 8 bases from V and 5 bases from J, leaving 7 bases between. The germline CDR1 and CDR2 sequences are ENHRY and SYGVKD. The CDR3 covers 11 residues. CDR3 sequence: CAIGLNNEQFF. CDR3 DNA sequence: TGTGCCATCGGGCTTAACAATGAGCAGTTCTTC.

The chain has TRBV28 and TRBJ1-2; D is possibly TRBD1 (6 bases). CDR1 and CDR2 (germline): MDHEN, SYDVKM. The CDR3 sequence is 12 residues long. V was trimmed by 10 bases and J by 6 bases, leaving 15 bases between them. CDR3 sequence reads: CATSGNRDGYTF. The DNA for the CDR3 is TGTGCCACATCGGGGAACAGGGATGGCTACACCTTC.

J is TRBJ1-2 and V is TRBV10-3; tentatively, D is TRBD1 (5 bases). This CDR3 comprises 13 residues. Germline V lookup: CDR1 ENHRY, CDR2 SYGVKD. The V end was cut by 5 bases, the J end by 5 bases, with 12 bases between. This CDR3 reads CAISPDRLYGYTF. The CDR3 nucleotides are TGTGCCATCAGTCCCGACAGACTATATGGCTACACCTTC.

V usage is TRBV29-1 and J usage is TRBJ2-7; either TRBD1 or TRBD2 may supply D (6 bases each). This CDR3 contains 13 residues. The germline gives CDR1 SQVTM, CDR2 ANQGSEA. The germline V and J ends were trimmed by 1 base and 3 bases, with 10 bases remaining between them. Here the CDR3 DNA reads TGCAGCGTTGAAGTTGAGGGGGGCTACGAGCAGTACTTC. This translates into CSVEVEGGYEQYF.

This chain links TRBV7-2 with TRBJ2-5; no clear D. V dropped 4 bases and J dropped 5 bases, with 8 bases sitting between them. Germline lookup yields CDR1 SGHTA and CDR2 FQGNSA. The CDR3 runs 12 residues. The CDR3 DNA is TGTGCCAGCAGCTCATCTCCGGAGACCCAGTACTTC. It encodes CASSSSPETQYF.

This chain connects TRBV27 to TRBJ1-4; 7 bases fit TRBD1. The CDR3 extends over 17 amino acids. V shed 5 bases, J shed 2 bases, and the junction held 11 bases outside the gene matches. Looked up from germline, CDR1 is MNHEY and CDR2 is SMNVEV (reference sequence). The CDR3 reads CASSLARQGGTNEKLFF. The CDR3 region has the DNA TGTGCCAGCAGTCTAGCCCGACAGGGAGGGACTAATGAAAAACTGTTTTTT.

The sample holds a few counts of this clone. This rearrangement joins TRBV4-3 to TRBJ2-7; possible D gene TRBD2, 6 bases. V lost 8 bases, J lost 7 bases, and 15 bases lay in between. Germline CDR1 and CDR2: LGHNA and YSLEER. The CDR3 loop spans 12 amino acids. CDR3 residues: CASGGEPLEQYF. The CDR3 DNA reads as TGCGCCAGCGGAGGGGAGCCCTTGGAGCAGTACTTC.

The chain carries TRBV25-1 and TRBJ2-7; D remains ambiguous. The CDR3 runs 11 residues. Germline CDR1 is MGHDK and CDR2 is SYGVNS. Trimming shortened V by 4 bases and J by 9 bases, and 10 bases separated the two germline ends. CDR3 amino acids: CASSVARGQYF. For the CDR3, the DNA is TGTGCCAGCAGTGTGGCACGCGGGCAGTACTTC.